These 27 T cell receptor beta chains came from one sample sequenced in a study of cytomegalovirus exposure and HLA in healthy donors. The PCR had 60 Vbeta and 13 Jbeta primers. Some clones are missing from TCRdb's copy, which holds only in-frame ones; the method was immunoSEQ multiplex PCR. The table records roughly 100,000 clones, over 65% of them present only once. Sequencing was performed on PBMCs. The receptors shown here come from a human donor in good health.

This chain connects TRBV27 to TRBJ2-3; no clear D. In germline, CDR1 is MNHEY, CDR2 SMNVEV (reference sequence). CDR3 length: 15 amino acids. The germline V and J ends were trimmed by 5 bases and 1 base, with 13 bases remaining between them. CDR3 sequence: CASSLYSHRTDTQYF. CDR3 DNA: TGTGCCAGCAGTCTTTACAGCCACCGCACAGATACGCAGTATTTT.

CDR3 in amino acids: CASSPEGTGLYEQYF. The CDR3 bases are TGCGCCAGCAGCCCAGAGGGGACAGGGCTCTACGAGCAGTACTTC. V gene TRBV4-3 combines with J gene TRBJ2-7, with 9 positions matching TRBD1. The germline CDR1 and CDR2 sequences are LGHNA and YSLEER. Unmatched junction bases numbered 7, after V lost 4 bases and J lost 3 bases. The CDR3 length is 15 residues.

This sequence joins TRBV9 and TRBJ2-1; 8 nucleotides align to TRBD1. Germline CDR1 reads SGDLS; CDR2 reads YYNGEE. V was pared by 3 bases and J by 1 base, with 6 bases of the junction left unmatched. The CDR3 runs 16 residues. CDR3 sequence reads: CASSALTGGSYNEQFF. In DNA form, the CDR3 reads TGTGCCAGCAGCGCGCTCACAGGGGGTTCCTACAATGAGCAGTTCTTC.

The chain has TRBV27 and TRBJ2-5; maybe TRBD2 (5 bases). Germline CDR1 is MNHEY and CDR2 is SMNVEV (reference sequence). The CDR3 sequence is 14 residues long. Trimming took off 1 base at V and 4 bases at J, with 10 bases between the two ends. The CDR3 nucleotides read TGTGCCAGCAGTTTATTGGACCGGGGAGAGACCCAGTACTTC. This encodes CASSLLDRGETQYF.

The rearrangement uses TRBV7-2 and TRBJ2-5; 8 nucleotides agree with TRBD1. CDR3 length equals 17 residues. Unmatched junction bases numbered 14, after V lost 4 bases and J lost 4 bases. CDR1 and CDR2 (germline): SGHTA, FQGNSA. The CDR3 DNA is TGTGCCAGCAGCTCCCCGCCGGGACAGGCAACCCTAGAGACCCAGTACTTC. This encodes CASSSPPGQATLETQYF.

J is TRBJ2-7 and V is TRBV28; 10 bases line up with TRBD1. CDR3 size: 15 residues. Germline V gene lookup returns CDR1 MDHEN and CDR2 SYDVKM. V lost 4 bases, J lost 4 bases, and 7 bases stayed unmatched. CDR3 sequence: CASSSPGQGLYEQYF. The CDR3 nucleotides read TGTGCCAGCAGTTCTCCGGGACAGGGGTTATACGAGCAGTACTTC.

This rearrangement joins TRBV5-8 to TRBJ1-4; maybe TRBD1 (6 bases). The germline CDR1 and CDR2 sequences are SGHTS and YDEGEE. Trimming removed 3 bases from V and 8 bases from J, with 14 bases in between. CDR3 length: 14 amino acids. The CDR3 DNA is TGTGCCAGCAGCTCGGGAGAGGGGGGGGAAAAACTGTTTTTT. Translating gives CASSSGEGGEKLFF.

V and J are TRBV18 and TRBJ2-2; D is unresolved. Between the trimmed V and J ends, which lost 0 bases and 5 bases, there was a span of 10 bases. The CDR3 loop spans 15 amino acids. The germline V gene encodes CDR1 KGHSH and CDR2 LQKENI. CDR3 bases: TGTGCCAGCTCACCACCAAAGCCCCTGACCGGGGAGCTGTTTTTT. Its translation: CASSPPKPLTGELFF.

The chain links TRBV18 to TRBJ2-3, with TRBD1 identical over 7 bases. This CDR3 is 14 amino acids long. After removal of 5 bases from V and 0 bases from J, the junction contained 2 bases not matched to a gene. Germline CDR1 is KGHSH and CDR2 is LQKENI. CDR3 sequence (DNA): TGTGCCAGCTCAGGGACAGCTAGCACAGATACGCAGTATTTT. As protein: CASSGTASTDTQYF.

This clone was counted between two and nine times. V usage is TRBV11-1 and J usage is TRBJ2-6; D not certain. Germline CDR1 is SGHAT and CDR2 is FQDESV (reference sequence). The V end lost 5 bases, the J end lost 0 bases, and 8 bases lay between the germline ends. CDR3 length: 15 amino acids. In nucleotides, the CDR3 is TGTGCCAGCAGCCTAGACATCTCTGGGGCCAACGTCCTGACTTTC. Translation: CASSLDISGANVLTF.

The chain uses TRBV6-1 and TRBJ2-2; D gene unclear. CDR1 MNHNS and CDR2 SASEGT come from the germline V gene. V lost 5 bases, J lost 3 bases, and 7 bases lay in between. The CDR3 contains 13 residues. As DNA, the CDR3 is TGTGCCAGCAGTTTTAGCCACACCGGGGAGCTGTTTTTT. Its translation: CASSFSHTGELFF.

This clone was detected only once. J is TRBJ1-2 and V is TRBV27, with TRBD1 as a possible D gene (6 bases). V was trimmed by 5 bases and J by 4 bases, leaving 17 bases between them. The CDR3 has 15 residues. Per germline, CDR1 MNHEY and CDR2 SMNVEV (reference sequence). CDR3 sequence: CASSKIQGGGYGYTF. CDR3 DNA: TGTGCCAGCAGTAAAATACAGGGCGGAGGCTATGGCTACACCTTC.

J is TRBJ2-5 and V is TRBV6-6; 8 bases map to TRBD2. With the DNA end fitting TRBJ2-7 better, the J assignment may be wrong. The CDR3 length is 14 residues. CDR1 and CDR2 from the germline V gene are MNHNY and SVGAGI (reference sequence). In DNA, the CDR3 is TGTGCCAGCCTTAGCGGGAAGAGCTCCTACGAGCAGTACTTC. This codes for CASLSGKSSYEQYF.

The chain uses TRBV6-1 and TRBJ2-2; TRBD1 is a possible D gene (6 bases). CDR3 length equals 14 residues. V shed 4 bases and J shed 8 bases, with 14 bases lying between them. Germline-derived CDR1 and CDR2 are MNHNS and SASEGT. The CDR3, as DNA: TGTGCCAGCAGTGTCCAGGGGCGGGCGGGGGAGCTGTTTTTT. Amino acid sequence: CASSVQGRAGELFF.

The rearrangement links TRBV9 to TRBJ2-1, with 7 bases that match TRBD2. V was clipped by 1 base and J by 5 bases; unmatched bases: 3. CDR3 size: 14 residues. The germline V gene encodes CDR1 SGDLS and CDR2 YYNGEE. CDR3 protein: CASSVTSVNNEQFF. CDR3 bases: TGTGCCAGCAGCGTAACTAGCGTAAACAATGAGCAGTTCTTC.

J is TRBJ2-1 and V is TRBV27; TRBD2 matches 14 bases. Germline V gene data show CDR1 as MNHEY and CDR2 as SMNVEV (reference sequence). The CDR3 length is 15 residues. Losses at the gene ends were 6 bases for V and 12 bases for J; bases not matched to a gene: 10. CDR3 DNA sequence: TGTGCCAGCAGCCTGACTAGCGGGAGGGGCCTTGGGCAGTTCTTC. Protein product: CASSLTSGRGLGQFF.

CDR3 sequence reads: CAWLTDLNTEAFF. DNA of the CDR3: TGTGCCTGGTTGACGGACTTGAACACTGAAGCTTTCTTT. V is TRBV30 and J is TRBJ1-1, with D unclear. With 5 bases removed from V and 0 bases from J, the gap between germline ends came to 10 bases. The CDR3 is 13 amino acids. Germline lookup yields CDR1 GTSNPN and CDR2 SVGIG (reference sequence).

The CDR3 region is CASRPLQGIREQFF. In nucleotides, the CDR3 is TGTGCCAGTAGGCCCTTACAGGGAATAAGGGAGCAGTTCTTC. The chain combines TRBV19 with TRBJ2-1; TRBD1 is a possible D gene (6 bases). This CDR3 is built from 14 residues. Trimming took off 6 bases at V and 10 bases at J, with 19 bases between the two ends. Germline V lookup: CDR1 LNHDA, CDR2 SQIVND (reference sequence).

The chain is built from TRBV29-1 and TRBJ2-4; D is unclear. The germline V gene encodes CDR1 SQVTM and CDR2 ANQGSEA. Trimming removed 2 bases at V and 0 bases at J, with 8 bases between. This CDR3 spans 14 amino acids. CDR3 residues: CSVESGLAKNIQYF. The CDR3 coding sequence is TGCAGCGTTGAAAGTGGGCTAGCCAAAAACATTCAGTACTTC.

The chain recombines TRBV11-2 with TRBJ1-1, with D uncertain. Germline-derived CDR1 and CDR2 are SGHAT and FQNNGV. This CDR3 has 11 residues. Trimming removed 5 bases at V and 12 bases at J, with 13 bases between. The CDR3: CASSAGLKPFF. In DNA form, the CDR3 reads TGTGCCAGCAGCGCAGGCTTAAAACCTTTCTTT.

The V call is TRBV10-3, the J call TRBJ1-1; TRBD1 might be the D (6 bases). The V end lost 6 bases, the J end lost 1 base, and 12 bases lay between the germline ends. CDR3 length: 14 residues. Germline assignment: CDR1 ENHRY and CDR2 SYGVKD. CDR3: CAIRGGATNTEAFF. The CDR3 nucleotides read TGTGCCATCAGGGGGGGGGCGACGAACACTGAAGCTTTCTTT.

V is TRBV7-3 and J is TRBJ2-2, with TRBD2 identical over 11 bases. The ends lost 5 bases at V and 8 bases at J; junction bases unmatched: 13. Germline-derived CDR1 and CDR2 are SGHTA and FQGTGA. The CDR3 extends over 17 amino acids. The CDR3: CASSVPGTSGLLGELFF. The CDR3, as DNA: TGTGCCAGCAGCGTGCCCGGGACTAGCGGCCTTCTGGGGGAGCTGTTTTTT.

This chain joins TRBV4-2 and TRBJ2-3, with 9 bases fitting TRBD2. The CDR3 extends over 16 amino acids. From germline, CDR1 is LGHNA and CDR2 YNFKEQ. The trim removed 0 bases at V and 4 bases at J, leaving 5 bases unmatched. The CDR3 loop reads CASSQEGSGGPDTQYF. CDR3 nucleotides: TGTGCCAGCAGCCAAGAAGGTAGCGGGGGACCAGATACGCAGTATTTT.

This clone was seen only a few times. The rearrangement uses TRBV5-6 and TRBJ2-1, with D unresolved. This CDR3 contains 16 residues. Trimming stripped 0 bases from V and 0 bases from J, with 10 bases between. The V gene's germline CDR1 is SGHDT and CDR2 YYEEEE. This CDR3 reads CASSLARGHSYNEQFF. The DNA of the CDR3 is TGTGCCAGCAGCTTGGCCCGCGGCCACTCCTACAATGAGCAGTTCTTC.

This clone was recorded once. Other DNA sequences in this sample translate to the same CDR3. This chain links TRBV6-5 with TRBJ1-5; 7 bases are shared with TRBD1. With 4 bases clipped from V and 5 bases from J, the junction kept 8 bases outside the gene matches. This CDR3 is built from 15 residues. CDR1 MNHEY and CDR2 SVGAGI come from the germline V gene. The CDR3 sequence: CASSSRTGGDQPQHF. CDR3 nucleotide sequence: TGTGCCAGCAGTTCGCGGACAGGTGGAGATCAGCCCCAGCATTTT.

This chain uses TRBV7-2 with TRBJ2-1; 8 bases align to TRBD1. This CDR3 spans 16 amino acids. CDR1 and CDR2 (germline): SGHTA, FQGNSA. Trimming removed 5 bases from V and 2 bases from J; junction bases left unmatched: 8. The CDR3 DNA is TGTGCCAGCAGCCACCCGGGACAGGTCCCCTACAATGAGCAGTTCTTC. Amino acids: CASSHPGQVPYNEQFF.

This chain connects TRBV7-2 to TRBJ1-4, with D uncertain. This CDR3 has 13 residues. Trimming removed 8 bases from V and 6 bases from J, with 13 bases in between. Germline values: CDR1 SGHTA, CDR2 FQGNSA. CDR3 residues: CASGWRSHEKLFF. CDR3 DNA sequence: TGTGCCAGCGGTTGGAGGTCCCATGAAAAACTGTTTTTT.